This T cell receptor (beta chain) was identified in a study of PD-L1 blockade in urothelial cancer. Study overall: Patients took up atezolizumab around 2014 at 1,200 mg intravenously every 3 weeks. About 90% of the roughly 29 patients were males with bladder-origin urothelial cancer.

Noted time point: peripheral blood 6 weeks after treatment start. Patients were diagnosed with urothelial carcinoma, either locally advanced or metastatic. This CDR3 contains 15 residues. Losses at the gene ends were 3 bases for V and 6 bases for J; bases not matched to a gene: 7. Germline CDR1 and CDR2: MRHNA and SNTAGT. TCR analog templates of synthetic origin were spiked into each PCR. Clones were sequenced by immunoSEQ multiplex PCR, and TCRdb holds only the in-frame ones, with some missing. The table lists about 120,000 clones, around 88% of them singletons. The sequence was obtained from a man aged 45-65 years with urothelial cancer. This chain connects TRBV6-4 to TRBJ2-2, with 7 bases lining up with TRBD1. This material consisted of PBMCs, taken around atezolizumab (anti-PD-L1) treatment. CDR3 nucleotides: TGTGCCAGCAGTGAAACCGACAGGGCCGCCGGGGAGCTGTTTTTT. Amino acid sequence: CASSETDRAAGELFF.